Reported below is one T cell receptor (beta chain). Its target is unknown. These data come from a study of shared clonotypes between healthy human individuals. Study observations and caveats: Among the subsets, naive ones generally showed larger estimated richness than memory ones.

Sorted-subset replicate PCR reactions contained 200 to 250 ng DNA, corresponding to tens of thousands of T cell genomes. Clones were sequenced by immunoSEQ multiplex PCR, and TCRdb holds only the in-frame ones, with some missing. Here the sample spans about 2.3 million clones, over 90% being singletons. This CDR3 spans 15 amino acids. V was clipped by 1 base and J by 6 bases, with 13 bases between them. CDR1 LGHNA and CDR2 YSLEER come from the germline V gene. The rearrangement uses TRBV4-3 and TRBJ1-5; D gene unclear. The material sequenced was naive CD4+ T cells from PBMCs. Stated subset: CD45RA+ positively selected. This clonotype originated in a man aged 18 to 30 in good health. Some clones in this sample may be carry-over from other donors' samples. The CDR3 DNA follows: TGCGCCAGCAGCCAAGCGGGGAGAGGCGGTCAGCCCCAGCATTTT. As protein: CASSQAGRGGQPQHF.